This T cell receptor (beta chain) was profiled in a study of T cell responses to AZD1222 COVID-19 vaccine. The data were produced by immunoSEQ multiplex PCR, yet TCRdb's version contains in-frame clones alone and is incomplete. Among some 96,000 clones listed, 70% to 90% were seen once. The CDR3 contains 13 residues. From germline, CDR1 is MGHDK and CDR2 SYGVNS. Unmatched junction bases numbered 6, after V lost 4 bases and J lost 8 bases. Findings and limits, study-wide: Donor demographics were predominantly white British with a female majority; clonal diversity may be underestimated. Repertoire samples came only from after the peak T cell response. Spike-wide vaccine-associated CD4 TCRs dominated at 160-218 and 743-854. Among those given AZD1222, only 5 to 7 were seropositive at baseline.

Note on this clone: Antigen: not known.

The specimen comprised peripheral blood, sampled on day 0 of AZD1222 vaccination. The rearrangement uses TRBV25-1 and TRBJ1-2; 8 positions match TRBD1. The source of this sequence is an adult in good health. The CDR3 region is CASSGTGSRGYTF. The CDR3 DNA follows: TGTGCCAGCAGTGGGACAGGGTCTCGGGGCTACACCTTC.